These 12 T cell receptor beta chains were sequenced from one sample in a study of post-analysis software for immune sequencing data. These receptors are not linked to any known antigen. Researchers reported that TCR beta cDNA libraries carried unique molecular identifiers. One entry per CDR3 protein results from TCRdb running MiXCR on the PCR reads. The sample consists of almost 700,000 distinct CDR3 sequences, roughly three fifths of them appearing once. Findings of the study overall: Patients carried roughly 5 TRBV segments more frequently than controls did, and TRBV5-6, TRBV5-1 and TRBV20-1 were among them.

Specimen: blood. Every receptor here comes from a girl aged 2 to 10 with multiple sclerosis.

This clonotype was seen only a few times. Here the CDR3 DNA reads TGTGCCAGCAGTCTCCGTGGGGTCCCCTACGAGCAGTACTTC. Amino acid sequence: CASSLRGVPYEQYF. The V and J genes are TRBV27 and TRBJ2-7; D remains unclear. The CDR3 contains 14 residues. The V gene's germline CDR1 is MNHEY and CDR2 SMNVEV (reference sequence). Trimming pared 5 bases from V and 2 bases from J, leaving 13 bases between.

The genes are TRBV2 and TRBJ2-1; D is unresolved. Germline V gene sequence: CDR1 SNHLY, CDR2 FYNNEI. The CDR3 extends over 15 amino acids. V lost 8 bases to trimming and J lost 0 bases, with 14 bases between them. CDR3 amino acids: CASPVGQDSYNEQFF. The CDR3 bases are TGTGCCAGCCCCGTGGGCCAGGACTCCTACAATGAGCAGTTCTTC.

The chain carries TRBV7-9 and TRBJ2-7; 13 bases fit TRBD2. Germline values: CDR1 SEHNR, CDR2 FQNEAQ (reference sequence). This CDR3 region has 16 residues. J lost 1 base, V lost 5 bases, and 5 bases had no gene match. This chain's CDR3 is CASSLGGLAGSYEQYF. The CDR3, as DNA: TGTGCCAGCAGCCTAGGGGGACTAGCGGGGTCCTACGAGCAGTACTTC.

This clonotype was seen more than once but under ten times. This chain uses TRBV29-1 with TRBJ2-7; TRBD2 matches 8 bases. J gave up 4 bases and V 0 bases, and 2 bases lay outside the gene matches. This CDR3 region has 13 residues. CDR1 and CDR2 from the germline V gene are SQVTM and ANQGSEA. DNA of the CDR3: TGCAGCGTTGAAGATAGCGGGACTTACGAGCAGTACTTC. It codes for CSVEDSGTYEQYF.

This clonotype was observed a few times. The J gene is TRBJ2-5, the V gene TRBV5-1; D gene uncertain. Germline CDR1 is SGHRS and CDR2 is YFSETQ. V dropped 1 base and J dropped 3 bases, with 13 bases sitting between them. The CDR3 sequence is 15 residues long. CDR3 in DNA: TGCGCCAGCAGCTTGTACTTCGGCGGAGAAGAGACCCAGTACTTC. It specifies CASSLYFGGEETQYF.

This clonotype was observed a handful of times. V is TRBV6-1 and J is TRBJ2-7; 13 bases are shared with TRBD2. The J call may be incorrect, as the DNA end agrees better with TRBJ2-5. In germline, CDR1 is MNHNS, CDR2 SASEGT. The CDR3 length is 16 residues. The CDR3 is CASSGLAGVGVETQYF. The CDR3 DNA is TGTGCCAGCAGCGGACTAGCGGGAGTAGGCGTGGAGACCCAGTACTTC.

The chain has TRBV12-3 or TRBV12-4 and TRBJ2-3; the D call may be TRBD1 or TRBD2 (6 bases each). Trimming cost V 3 bases and J 2 bases, with 15 bases left between them. This CDR3 spans 16 amino acids. CDR3 in amino acids: CASSLGGDEATDTQYF. CDR3 nucleotide sequence: TGTGCCAGCAGTTTGGGGGGCGACGAAGCCACAGATACGCAGTATTTT.

The chain has TRBV14 and TRBJ2-5; no definite D call. The CDR3 is 15 residues long. Looked up from germline, CDR1 is SGHDN and CDR2 is FVKESK. Trimming took 0 bases from V and 2 from J, leaving 10 bases between them. The CDR3 loop reads CASSQDPGSQETQYF. The CDR3 nucleotides read TGTGCCAGCAGCCAAGATCCGGGCAGTCAAGAGACCCAGTACTTC. The variable domain in full, completed from reference TRBV14 and TRBJ2-5, reads EAGVTQFPSHSVIEKGQTVTLRCDPISGHDNLYWYRRVMGKEIKFLLHFVKESKQDESGMPNNRFLAERTGGTYSTLKVQPAELEDSGVYFCASSQDPGSQETQYFGPGTRLLVL.

V usage is TRBV7-9 and J usage is TRBJ1-2, with a weak D call TRBD1 (6 bases). Trimming cost V 4 bases and J 6 bases, with 15 bases left between them. The germline CDR1 and CDR2 sequences are SEHNR and FQNEAQ (reference sequence). This CDR3 has 14 residues. The CDR3 loop reads CASSSPTGNDGYTF. CDR3 sequence (DNA): TGTGCCAGCAGCTCGCCCACAGGGAATGATGGCTACACCTTC.

The chain links TRBV7-2 to TRBJ1-2; D remains unclear. The V end was cut by 4 bases, the J end by 1 base, with 13 bases between. Germline V CDR1 and CDR2: SGHTA, FQGNSA. The CDR3 runs 15 residues. Here the CDR3 DNA reads TGTGCCAGCAGCTCAACCCCGCCGGTTAACTATGGCTACACCTTC. Translating it yields CASSSTPPVNYGYTF.

This chain joins TRBV29-1 and TRBJ1-1; 9 bases are a match to TRBD1. The CDR3 runs 13 residues. Germline V CDR1 and CDR2: SQVTM, ANQGSEA. J gave up 5 bases and V 7 bases, and 8 bases lay outside the gene matches. The CDR3 DNA reads as TGCAGCGCCCGACGGACAGGGGAAACTGAAGCTTTCTTT. Amino acid sequence: CSARRTGETEAFF.

The V and J genes are TRBV12-3 or TRBV12-4 and TRBJ1-1; 8 bases map to TRBD1. V lost 6 bases to trimming and J lost 6 bases; unmatched junction nucleotides: 9. The CDR3 runs 14 residues. CDR3 sequence: CASRPGQVGPEAFF. CDR3 sequence (DNA): TGTGCCAGCAGGCCGGGACAGGTGGGTCCTGAAGCTTTCTTT.